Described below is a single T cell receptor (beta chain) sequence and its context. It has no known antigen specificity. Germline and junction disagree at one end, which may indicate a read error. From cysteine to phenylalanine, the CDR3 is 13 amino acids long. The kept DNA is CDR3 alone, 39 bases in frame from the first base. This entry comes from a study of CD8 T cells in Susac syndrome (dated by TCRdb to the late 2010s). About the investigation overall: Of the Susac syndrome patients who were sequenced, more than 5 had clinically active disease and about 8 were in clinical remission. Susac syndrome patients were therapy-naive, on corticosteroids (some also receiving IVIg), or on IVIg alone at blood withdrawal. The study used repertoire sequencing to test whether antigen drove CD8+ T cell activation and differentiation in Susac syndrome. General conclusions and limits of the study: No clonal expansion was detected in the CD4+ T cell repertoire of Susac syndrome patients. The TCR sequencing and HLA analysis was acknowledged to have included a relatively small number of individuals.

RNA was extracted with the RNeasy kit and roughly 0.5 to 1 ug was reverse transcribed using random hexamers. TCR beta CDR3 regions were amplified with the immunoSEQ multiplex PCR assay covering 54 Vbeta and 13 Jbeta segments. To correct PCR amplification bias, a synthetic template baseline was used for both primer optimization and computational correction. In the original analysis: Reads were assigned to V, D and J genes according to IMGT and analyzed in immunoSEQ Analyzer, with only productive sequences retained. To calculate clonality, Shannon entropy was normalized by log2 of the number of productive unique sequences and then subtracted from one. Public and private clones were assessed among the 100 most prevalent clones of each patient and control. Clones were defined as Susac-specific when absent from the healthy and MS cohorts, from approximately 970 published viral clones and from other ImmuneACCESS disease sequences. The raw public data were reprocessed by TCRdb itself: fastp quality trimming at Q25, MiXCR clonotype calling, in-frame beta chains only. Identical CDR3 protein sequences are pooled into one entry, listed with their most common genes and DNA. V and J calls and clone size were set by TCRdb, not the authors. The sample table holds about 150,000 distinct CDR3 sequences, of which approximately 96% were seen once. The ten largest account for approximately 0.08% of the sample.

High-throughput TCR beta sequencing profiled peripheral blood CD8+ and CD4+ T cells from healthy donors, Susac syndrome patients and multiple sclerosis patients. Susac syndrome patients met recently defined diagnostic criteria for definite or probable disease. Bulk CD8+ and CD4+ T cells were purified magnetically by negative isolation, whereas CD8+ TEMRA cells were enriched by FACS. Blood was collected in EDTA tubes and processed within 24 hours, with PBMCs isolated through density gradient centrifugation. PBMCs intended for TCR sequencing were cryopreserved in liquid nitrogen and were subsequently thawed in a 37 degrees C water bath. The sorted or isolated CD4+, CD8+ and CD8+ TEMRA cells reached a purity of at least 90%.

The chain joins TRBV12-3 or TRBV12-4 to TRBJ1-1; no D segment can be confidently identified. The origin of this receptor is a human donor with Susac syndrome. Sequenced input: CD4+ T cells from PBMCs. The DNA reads TGTGCCAGCAGTTCTTTAGTGAACACTGGAGCTTTCTTT. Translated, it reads CASSSLVNTGAFF.